These 15 T cell receptor beta chains share one sample of origin, sequenced in a study of OX40 agonist ivuxolimab in advanced cancers. Profiling relied on immunoSEQ multiplex PCR, and the TCRdb table lists in-frame clones only, not all of them. The data hold tens of thousands of clones, with roughly 80% observed a single time. The specimen comprised CD4+ or CD8+ T cells sorted from blood, sampled in a trial of the OX40 agonist ivuxolimab. The receptors originated from an adult with an advanced solid tumor such as melanoma, head and neck, liver or kidney cancer.

The chain combines TRBV19 with TRBJ1-2; 8 bases align to TRBD1. There are 13 residues in the CDR3. Trimming cost V 3 bases and J 7 bases; bases outside gene matches: 4. The germline V gene encodes CDR1 LNHDA and CDR2 SQIVND (reference sequence). The CDR3 region has the DNA TGTGCCAGTAGTATGACAGGGGTAGGTGGCTACACCTTC. Protein product: CASSMTGVGGYTF.

The chain joins TRBV5-1 to TRBJ2-5; D is unresolved. Judging by the DNA end, TRBJ2-7 fits better; the J call may be wrong. CDR3 length: 15 residues. Germline CDR1 is SGHRS and CDR2 is YFSETQ. CDR3 coding DNA: TGCGCCAGCAGCTTGACGGGCCCCGGGTCCTACGAGCAGTACTTC. Its translation: CASSLTGPGSYEQYF.

V usage is TRBV6-1 and J usage is TRBJ1-1; 7 nucleotides match TRBD1. The CDR3 contains 13 residues. The germline gives CDR1 MNHNS, CDR2 SASEGT. Trimming removed 4 bases from V and 3 bases from J; junction bases left unmatched: 2. For the CDR3, the DNA is TGTGCCAGCAGTGCTCAGGGGGACACTGAAGCTTTCTTT. Residues: CASSAQGDTEAFF.

The chain carries TRBV4-2 and TRBJ1-2; D gene ambiguous. Germline values: CDR1 LGHNA, CDR2 YNFKEQ. V shed 0 bases and J shed 4 bases, with 12 bases lying between them. The CDR3 runs 15 residues. The CDR3 protein is CASSQEYLESYGYTF. The CDR3 DNA reads TGTGCCAGCAGCCAAGAATATCTGGAGTCCTATGGCTACACCTTC.

The rearrangement joins TRBV6-5 to TRBJ1-1; D gene unclear. Looked up from germline, CDR1 is MNHEY and CDR2 is SVGAGI. This CDR3 is 15 amino acids long. V was trimmed by 5 bases and J by 0 bases, leaving 13 bases between them. The CDR3 DNA reads as TGTGCCAGCAGTAACCCCCCGGGGTTGAACACTGAAGCTTTCTTT. Translated: CASSNPPGLNTEAFF.

This sequence joins TRBV7-2 and TRBJ2-5; 14 nucleotides agree with TRBD2. This CDR3 region has 19 residues. Unmatched junction bases numbered 10, after V lost 1 base and J lost 3 bases. CDR1 is SGHTA, CDR2 FQGNSA, per germline. The CDR3 loop reads CASSLVGLAGGWREETQYF. The DNA for the CDR3 is TGTGCCAGCAGCTTAGTTGGACTAGCGGGGGGATGGCGAGAAGAGACCCAGTACTTC. Supplemented by reference TRBV7-2 and TRBJ2-5, the full variable domain reads GAGVSQSPSNKVTEKGKDVELRCDPISGHTALYWYRQSLGQGLEFLIYFQGNSAPDKSGLPSDRFSAERTGGSVSTLTIQRTQQEDSAVYLCASSLVGLAGGWREETQYFGPGTRLLVL.

The chain carries TRBV7-9 and TRBJ2-1; TRBD1 matches 9 bases. This CDR3 has 14 amino acids. The V gene's germline CDR1 is SEHNR and CDR2 FQNEAQ (reference sequence). The J segment lost 6 bases and the V segment lost 7 bases, leaving 7 bases of the junction unmatched. CDR3: CASTTGTGFNEQFF. CDR3 coding DNA: TGTGCCAGCACCACCGGGACAGGGTTCAATGAGCAGTTCTTC.

The chain carries TRBV28 and TRBJ1-2; D is undetermined. Trimming took 9 bases from V and 4 from J, leaving 15 bases between them. CDR3 length: 13 residues. Germline V gene sequence: CDR1 MDHEN, CDR2 SYDVKM. The CDR3 DNA sequence: TGTGCCAGTCAGTCGTTAGGCCCCTATGGCTACACCTTC. This encodes CASQSLGPYGYTF.

There are a few counts of this clone. The CDR3 protein is CASSKDTGQLWLGYTF. In DNA, the CDR3 is TGCGCCAGCAGTAAAGATACCGGACAGCTATGGCTTGGCTACACCTTC. V is TRBV5-1 and J is TRBJ1-2, with TRBD1 as a possible D gene (6 bases). Trimming took off 5 bases at V and 7 bases at J, with 24 bases between the two ends. CDR1 is SGHRS and CDR2 is YFSETQ in the germline V gene. This CDR3 spans 16 amino acids.

Judged by abundance, this clone is medium-sized. This chain links TRBV28 with TRBJ1-6; D remains unclear. The CDR3 loop spans 14 amino acids. V shed 1 base and J shed 6 bases, with 7 bases lying between them. From germline, CDR1 is MDHEN and CDR2 SYDVKM. CDR3 protein: CASSLFSLNSPLHF. CDR3 nucleotide sequence: TGTGCCAGCAGTTTATTCTCCCTTAATTCACCCCTCCACTTT.

By sample share, this clone is medium-sized. The gene calls are TRBV6-5 and TRBJ2-7, with TRBD1 matching over 11 bases. The V gene end was trimmed by 2 bases and the J gene end by 0 bases; junction bases not matched to a gene: 3. CDR1 is MNHEY and CDR2 is SVGAGI in the germline V gene. This CDR3 is built from 16 residues. Written as DNA, the CDR3 is TGTGCCAGCAGTTACAAAGGGACAGGGGGCTCCTACGAGCAGTACTTC. Residues: CASSYKGTGGSYEQYF.

As DNA, the CDR3 is TGTGCCAGTAGTATCGACGGACAGGGGATTTCCTCACCCCTCCACTTT. Encoded protein: CASSIDGQGISSPLHF. The chain combines TRBV19 with TRBJ1-6, with TRBD1 matching over 9 bases. Germline CDR1 and CDR2: LNHDA and SQIVND (reference sequence). The CDR3 has 16 amino acids. The junction had 10 bases not matched to a gene; V was cut back by 3 bases and J by 10 bases.

This chain uses TRBV19 with TRBJ1-5; D remains ambiguous. The CDR3 consists of 13 residues. Per germline, CDR1 LNHDA and CDR2 SQIVND (reference sequence). With 6 bases removed from V and 0 bases from J, the gap between germline ends came to 6 bases. The CDR3, as DNA: TGTGCCAGTAGAGGGAGTAGCAATCAGCCCCAGCATTTT. Protein sequence: CASRGSSNQPQHF.

The chain carries TRBV6-6 and TRBJ2-1; TRBD1 might be the D (5 bases). The CDR3 spans 14 residues. The germline V and J ends were trimmed by 6 bases and 1 base, with 10 bases remaining between them. From germline, CDR1 is MNHNY and CDR2 SVGAGI (reference sequence). CDR3 protein: CASSKGPSYNEQFF. The CDR3 bases are TGTGCCAGCAGCAAGGGGCCGTCCTACAATGAGCAGTTCTTC.

The DNA for the CDR3 is TGTGCCACCAGCAGATATGGGCACATCTCCTACGAGCAGTACTTC. Translating gives CATSRYGHISYEQYF. This sequence joins TRBV15 and TRBJ2-7; no clear D gene. The germline gives CDR1 LNHNV, CDR2 YYDKDF (reference sequence). The ends were cut back, 2 bases at V and 0 bases at J, with 11 bases in the middle. There are 15 residues in the CDR3.